Here is one TCR beta chain with its context. What it binds is unknown. A much larger clone differs from this one at a single base, so this may be a read error. This same CDR3 is encoded by further DNA sequences in the sample. This entry comes from a study of T cell clones after liver transplantation. Points from the study as a whole: A larger donor-reactive than third-party decline suggested partial antigen-specific deletion. Graft donor-reactive T cells possibly entered the graft instead of undergoing deletion.

This CDR3 has 11 residues. From germline, CDR1 is SQVTM and CDR2 ANQGSEA. Alloreactive TCRbeta sequences came from sequencing proliferating CFSE-low cells in the MLR. TCRdb's table, derived via immunoSEQ multiplex PCR, lists solely in-frame clones and lacks some. The table lists about 2,000 clones, about 22% of them singletons. The V and J genes are TRBV29-1 and TRBJ1-1; D gene ambiguous. This TCR derives from a human patient who received a liver transplant. A share of the T cells may be of graft donor origin. Sequences were obtained from CD8+ T cells from cultured PBMCs. CDR3 sequence (DNA): TGCAGCGTTGAGGAAGGGCCCGGAGAACTCTTT. Protein sequence: CSVEEGPGELF.